This T cell receptor (beta chain) is drawn from a study of T cells after yellow fever vaccination. General study findings and limits: Only a small proportion of the clonotypes turned up in both the CD4 and the CD8 compartments, likely arising from convergent recombination.

Notes on this clonotype: Antigen unknown.

Trimming removed 1 base at V and 4 bases at J, with 14 bases between. Germline loops: CDR1 DFQATT, CDR2 SNEGSKA (reference sequence). This CDR3 region has 14 residues. TCRdb called the 5' RACE reads again in MiXCR, with one record for every CDR3 protein. The profile shows under 600,000 distinct CDR3 sequences, approximately 13% of them singletons. The chain uses TRBV20-1 and TRBJ2-7; TRBD2 might be the D (5 bases). This clonotype was sampled from a man aged 30-40 years who received the YFV17D yellow fever vaccine. Here the sequenced sample was PBMCs, taken on the day of the yellow fever booster vaccination. The CDR3 region is CSARGSGSVYEQYF. CDR3 coding DNA: TGCAGTGCTAGAGGAAGCGGATCCGTTTACGAGCAGTACTTC.